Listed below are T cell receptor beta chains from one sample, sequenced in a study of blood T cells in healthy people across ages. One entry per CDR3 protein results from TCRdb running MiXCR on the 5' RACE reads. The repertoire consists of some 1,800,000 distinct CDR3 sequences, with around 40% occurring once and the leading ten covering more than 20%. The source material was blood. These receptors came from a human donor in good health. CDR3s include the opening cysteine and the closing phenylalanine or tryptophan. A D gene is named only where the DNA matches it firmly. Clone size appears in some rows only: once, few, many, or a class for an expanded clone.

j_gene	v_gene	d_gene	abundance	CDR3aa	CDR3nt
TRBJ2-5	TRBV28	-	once	CASRARFVRVKTPYF	TGTGCCAGCCGGGCCCGATTCGTACGGGTTAAGACCCCGTACTTC
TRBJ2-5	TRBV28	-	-	CASSLDRGAETQYF	TGTGCCAGCAGTTTAGACCGGGGGGCGGAGACCCAGTACTTC
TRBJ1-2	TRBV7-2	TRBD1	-	CASSPRTGAGYTF	TGTGCCAGCAGCCCGAGGACAGGGGCCGGCTACACCTTC
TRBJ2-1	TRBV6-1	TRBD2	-	CASSVTSGGPTSYNEQFF	TGTGCCAGCAGTGTTACTAGCGGGGGCCCCACCAGTTATAATGAGCAGTTCTTC
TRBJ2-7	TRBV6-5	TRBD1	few	CASTDDRDHEQYF	TGTGCCAGCACCGACGACAGGGACCACGAGCAGTACTTC
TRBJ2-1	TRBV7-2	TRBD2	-	CASVGLAGGTVDNEQFF	TGTGCCAGCGTAGGTCTAGCGGGGGGGACCGTGGACAATGAGCAGTTCTTC
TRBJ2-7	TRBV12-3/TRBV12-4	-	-	CASTHWGKRETRYF	TGTGCCAGCACCCATTGGGGAAAACGAGAGACCCGGTACTTC
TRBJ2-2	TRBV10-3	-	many	CAIRSRGNTGELFF	TGTGCCATCAGGAGCAGGGGGAACACCGGGGAGCTGTTTTTT
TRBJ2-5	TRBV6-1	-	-	CASSERGERTQYF	TGTGCCAGCAGTGAAAGGGGGGAAAGGACCCAGTACTTC
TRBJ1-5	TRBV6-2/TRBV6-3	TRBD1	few	CASSPTGYSNQPQHF	TGTGCCAGCAGCCCGACAGGGTATAGCAATCAGCCCCAGCATTTT
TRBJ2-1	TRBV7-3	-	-	CASSLHSSRWFF	TGTGCCAGCAGCTTACACTCGTCAAGATGGTTCTTC
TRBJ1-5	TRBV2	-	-	CASSQDSNSNQPQHF	TGTGCCAGCAGCCAGGACAGCAATAGCAATCAGCCCCAGCATTTT
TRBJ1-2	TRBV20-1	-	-	CSARDLEGYGYTF	TGCAGTGCTAGAGATCTCGAGGGATATGGCTACACCTTC
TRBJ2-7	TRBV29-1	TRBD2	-	CSVVTSGRFEQYF	TGCAGCGTTGTGACTAGCGGCCGATTCGAGCAGTACTTC
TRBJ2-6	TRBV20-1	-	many	CSAREYSGANVLTF	TGCAGTGCTAGAGAGTACTCTGGGGCCAACGTCCTGACTTTC
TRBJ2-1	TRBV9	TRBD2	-	CASSPRRGVYNEQFF	TGTGCCAGCAGCCCCAGGCGGGGGGTATACAATGAGCAGTTCTTC
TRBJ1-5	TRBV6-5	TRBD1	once	CASSYLSGGYQRGNQPQHF	TGTGCCAGCAGTTATTTATCAGGGGGCTACCAACGAGGCAATCAGCCCCAGCATTTT
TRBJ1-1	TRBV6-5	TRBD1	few	CASSSPTGATTNTEAFF	TGTGCCAGCAGTTCCCCTACAGGGGCTACTACGAACACTGAAGCTTTCTTT
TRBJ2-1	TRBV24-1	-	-	CATSDPRGAAYNEQFF	TGTGCCACCAGTGATCCCCGGGGGGCGGCCTACAATGAGCAGTTCTTC
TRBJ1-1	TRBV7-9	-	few	CASSLEEGMNTEAFF	TGTGCCAGCAGCTTAGAGGAAGGCATGAACACTGAAGCTTTCTTT